This T cell receptor beta chain was identified in a study of blood T cells in healthy people across ages. Study overall: Capture via template switching afforded approximately one barcoded beta molecule per two T cells. Notes on the study in general: Estimated diversity, derived from one million T cells, was regarded as an underestimate. Both naive CD4+ cell counts and diversity were greater in long-lived donors than in aged donors. The unknown donor CMV status may have confounded expanded clonotype changes.

Through a sample-barcoded 5' primer and a J-beta primer mix, a second PCR was run for roughly 6 to 12 cycles. Via MiXCR, TCRdb re-called the 5' RACE reads, giving one row per CDR3 protein. The table has approximately 360,000 distinct CDR3 sequences, 45% to 65% seen once. CDR1 is SGHTA and CDR2 is FQGNSA in the germline V gene. The CDR3 totals 15 residues. V lost 5 bases, J lost 7 bases, and 21 bases lay in between. For this clonotype: What it recognizes is unknown.

The sequenced sample consisted of blood. This chain links TRBV7-2 with TRBJ2-7, with a tentative D call TRBD2 (5 bases). The TCR was taken from a man in his 60s in good health. DNA for the CDR3: TGTGCCAGCAGCCCGACTACCCGAACCCTCTTTGAGCAGTACTTC. Protein product: CASSPTTRTLFEQYF.